This T cell receptor (beta chain) was retrieved from a study of T cell repertoires in cytomegalovirus infection. On this clonotype: Its antigen is unknown.

One entry per CDR3 protein results from TCRdb running MiXCR on the reads. The sample contains some 200,000 distinct CDR3 sequences, about 39% of which appear only once. The sample here was CD8+ T cells from cultured PBMCs, taken from culture after CMV antigen stimulation. The receptor was derived from a human donor in good health (CMV status not recorded). Some clones in this sample may be carry-over from other donors' samples.

The CDR3 sequence: CASSYSKATKLLQETQYF. The CDR3 region has the DNA TGTGCCAGCAGTTACTCGAAAGCGACCAAACTTTTACAAGAGACCCAGTACTTC. The chain couples TRBV6-6 to TRBJ2-5; D remains unclear. Trimming cost V 0 bases and J 2 bases, with 19 bases left between them. This CDR3 has 18 amino acids. Germline-derived CDR1 and CDR2 are MNHNY and SVGAGI (reference sequence).